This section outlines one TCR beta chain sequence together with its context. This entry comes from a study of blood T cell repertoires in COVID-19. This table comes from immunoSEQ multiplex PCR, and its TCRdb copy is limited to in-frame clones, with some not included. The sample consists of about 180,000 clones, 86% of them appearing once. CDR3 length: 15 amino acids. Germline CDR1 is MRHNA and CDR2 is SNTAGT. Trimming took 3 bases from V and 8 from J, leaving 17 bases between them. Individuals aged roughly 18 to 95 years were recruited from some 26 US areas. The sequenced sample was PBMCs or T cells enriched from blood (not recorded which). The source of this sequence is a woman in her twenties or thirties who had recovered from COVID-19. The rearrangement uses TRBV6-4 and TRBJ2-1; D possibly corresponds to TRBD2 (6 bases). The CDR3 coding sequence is TGTGCCAGCAGTGAAAAAACCGGAGGGAACCATGAGCAGTTCTTC. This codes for CASSEKTGGNHEQFF.